These 22 T cell receptor beta chains were sequenced from one sample in a study of T cell responses to AZD1222 COVID-19 vaccine. Using immunoSEQ multiplex PCR, the repertoire was profiled, and TCRdb retains in-frame clones only, with some absent. The table has some 180,000 clones, 85% to 95% seen once. The sequencing used peripheral blood, collected 28 days after the second dose of the MenACWY control vaccine. The source is an adult who received the MenACWY meningococcal vaccine as a control.

V usage is TRBV5-1 and J usage is TRBJ1-2; 12 bases line up with TRBD1. The V gene's germline CDR1 is SGHRS and CDR2 YFSETQ. This CDR3 has 16 amino acids. V was pared by 4 bases and J by 0 bases, with 4 bases of the junction left unmatched. The CDR3 DNA reads as TGCGCCAGCAGCCGGGGACAGGGGGCAGCTAACTATGGCTACACCTTC. It translates to CASSRGQGAANYGYTF.

V is TRBV12-3 or TRBV12-4 and J is TRBJ1-2; D unresolved. V lost 0 bases to trimming and J lost 7 bases, with 6 bases between them. CDR3 length: 12 amino acids. CDR3 region: CASSLAGTGYTF. The CDR3 bases are TGTGCCAGCAGTTTAGCCGGTACTGGCTACACCTTC.

The V gene is TRBV9, the J gene TRBJ1-3; the match to TRBD1 covers 7 bases. The germline gives CDR1 SGDLS, CDR2 YYNGEE. V gave up 2 bases and J gave up 3 bases; unmatched junction bases: 11. CDR3 length: 17 amino acids. The CDR3 bases are TGTGCCAGCAGCGTGGCCTACCAGGGGGGTCGTGGAAACACCATATATTTT. Amino acid sequence: CASSVAYQGGRGNTIYF.

The chain recombines TRBV29-1 with TRBJ1-4; D is possibly TRBD1 (6 bases). The CDR3 consists of 15 residues. From germline, CDR1 is SQVTM and CDR2 ANQGSEA. V lost 4 bases to trimming and J lost 3 bases, with 15 bases between them. The CDR3 is CSVGEGAGANEKLFF. CDR3 nucleotides: TGCAGCGTTGGAGAAGGGGCAGGGGCTAATGAAAAACTGTTTTTT.

The chain carries TRBV7-2 and TRBJ1-2; 10 bases are shared with TRBD1. The CDR3 is made up of 13 amino acids. The J segment lost 13 bases and the V segment lost 4 bases, leaving 9 bases of the junction unmatched. The germline gives CDR1 SGHTA, CDR2 FQGNSA. CDR3 in DNA: TGTGCCAGCAGCTCGCAAGGGACAGGGGCGGGCACCTTC. The encoded protein is CASSSQGTGAGTF. Together with reference TRBV7-2 and TRBJ1-2, the CDR3 gives the full variable domain: GAGVSQSPSNKVTEKGKDVELRCDPISGHTALYWYRQSLGQGLEFLIYFQGNSAPDKSGLPSDRFSAERTGGSVSTLTIQRTQQEDSAVYLCASSSQGTGAGTFGSGTRLTVV.

This chain uses TRBV15 with TRBJ1-2; D might be TRBD1 (5 bases). The CDR3 has 15 residues. CDR1 is LNHNV, CDR2 YYDKDF, per germline (reference sequence). Trimming left V 1 base short and J 5 bases short, with 14 bases between. CDR3: CATSRGGGATYGYTF. CDR3 DNA: TGTGCCACCAGCAGAGGTGGAGGGGCAACTTATGGCTACACCTTC.

The chain recombines TRBV18 with TRBJ1-1, with D possibly TRBD1 on 5 matching bases. CDR1 and CDR2 (germline): KGHSH, LQKENI. V lost 2 bases, J lost 4 bases, and 17 bases lay in between. The CDR3 covers 16 residues. The CDR3 DNA reads TGTGCCAGCTCACCAGGGACCATCGGGGGGGGCACTGAAGCTTTCTTT. Amino acids: CASSPGTIGGGTEAFF.

CDR3 amino acids: CASKGDRVATGELFF. CDR3 nucleotides: TGTGCCAGCAAAGGGGACAGGGTGGCCACCGGGGAGCTGTTTTTT. V usage is TRBV6-5 and J usage is TRBJ2-2; 9 bases fit TRBD1. The germline gives CDR1 MNHEY, CDR2 SVGAGI. This CDR3 has 15 residues. V trimming: 7 bases; J trimming: 4 bases; junction bases outside the gene matches: 7.

The chain couples TRBV12-3 or TRBV12-4 to TRBJ2-3; D is uncertain. Trimming took off 6 bases at V and 2 bases at J, with 9 bases between the two ends. This CDR3 comprises 13 residues. The CDR3 reads CASRRDFTDTQYF. CDR3 coding DNA: TGTGCCAGCAGAAGGGATTTCACAGATACGCAGTATTTT.

The chain joins TRBV25-1 to TRBJ1-2, with a tentative D call TRBD1 (5 bases). V was pared by 6 bases and J by 2 bases, with 7 bases between. Germline values: CDR1 MGHDK, CDR2 SYGVNS. This CDR3 region has 12 residues. The CDR3 nucleotides read TGTGCCAGCAGCCGGGACAACTATGGCTACACCTTC. Its protein is CASSRDNYGYTF.

The chain uses TRBV9 and TRBJ2-7, with D maybe TRBD2 (5 bases). The CDR3 is 14 amino acids. V lost 3 bases, J lost 2 bases, and 12 bases lay in between. CDR1 and CDR2 from the germline V gene are SGDLS and YYNGEE. CDR3 sequence (DNA): TGTGCCAGCAGCGCCGGGGTCTGGGCCTACGAGCAGTACTTC. This gives the protein CASSAGVWAYEQYF.

V and J are TRBV19 and TRBJ1-4; D gene unclear. Germline loops: CDR1 LNHDA, CDR2 SQIVND (reference sequence). This CDR3 has 14 residues. The ends were cut back, 5 bases at V and 11 bases at J, with 18 bases in the middle. CDR3 sequence (DNA): TGTGCCAGTAGTCTCCTACCTTGGTCCCGGAAACTGTTTTTT. Translation: CASSLLPWSRKLFF.

This sequence joins TRBV12-3 or TRBV12-4 and TRBJ1-2; D not certain. CDR3 size: 13 residues. Between the trimmed V and J ends, which lost 5 bases and 2 bases, there was a span of 9 bases. The CDR3 spells CASSLTKNYGYTF. Here the CDR3 DNA reads TGTGCCAGCAGTCTCACCAAGAACTATGGCTACACCTTC.

This clone was observed a single time. The chain employs TRBV30 and TRBJ2-7; D uncertain. Germline CDR1 reads GTSNPN; CDR2 reads SVGIG (reference sequence). This CDR3 is built from 14 residues. The V gene lost 4 bases and the J gene lost 4 bases, with 17 bases spanning the gap. The chain's CDR3 is CAWMSLGTTYEQYF. Written as DNA, the CDR3 is TGTGCCTGGATGAGTCTGGGCACAACATACGAGCAGTACTTC.

As concerns this clone: A junction end diverges from the germline sequence, so it may reflect a read error. This chain connects TRBV2 to TRBJ1-2, with D maybe TRBD1 (6 bases). The CDR3 length is 15 residues. From germline, CDR1 is SNHLY and CDR2 FYNNEI. DNA for the CDR3: TGTGCCAGCAGTGAGGCGCCCTGGGGGGACATGGCACGTTTATTC. It translates to CASSEAPWGDMARLF.

The gene calls are TRBV3-1 (or the pseudogene TRBV3-2) and TRBJ2-3; D is unclear. This CDR3 contains 16 residues. CDR1 and CDR2 (germline): LGHDT, YNNKEL (reference sequence). Trimming cost V 2 bases and J 6 bases, with 18 bases left between them. The CDR3 DNA follows: TGTGCCAGCAGCCAAAGGGCAAAGGTACTGGACGATACGCAGTATTTT. It specifies CASSQRAKVLDDTQYF.

This chain uses TRBV11-1 with TRBJ1-6, with D hard to call. Trimming cost V 2 bases and J 10 bases, with 12 bases left between them. From germline, CDR1 is SGHAT and CDR2 FQDESV (reference sequence). The CDR3 contains 14 residues. CDR3 bases: TGTGCCAGCAGCTTAAGAGGAAACAACTCACCCCTCCACTTT. Translation gives CASSLRGNNSPLHF.

V usage is TRBV7-9 and J usage is TRBJ2-3; 14 bases match TRBD2. Germline-derived CDR1 and CDR2 are SEHNR and FQNEAQ (reference sequence). This CDR3 has 18 residues. V was clipped by 1 base and J by 2 bases; unmatched bases: 5. Here the CDR3 DNA reads TGTGCCAGCAGCTTAGTGGTGACTAGCGGGGGGGACACAGATACGCAGTATTTT. Amino acid sequence: CASSLVVTSGGDTDTQYF.

V and J are TRBV30 and TRBJ1-5; maybe TRBD1 (6 bases). The CDR3 length is 13 residues. Germline V CDR1 and CDR2: GTSNPN, SVGIG (reference sequence). Trimming took off 7 bases at V and 5 bases at J, with 15 bases between the two ends. CDR3 bases: TGTGCCTTGAGCACAGGGAGCTATCAGCCCCAGCATTTT. It codes for CALSTGSYQPQHF.

This clone occurred a few times. Other DNA sequences in this sample translate to the same CDR3. The chain has TRBV3-1 (or the pseudogene TRBV3-2) and TRBJ1-1, with a possible D match to TRBD1 (6 bases). The CDR3 has 13 amino acids. Germline V gene lookup returns CDR1 LGHDT and CDR2 YNNKEL (reference sequence). Deletions cut 6 bases from V and 4 bases from J, with 12 bases between. The DNA of the CDR3 is TGTGCCAGCAGTCTTACAGGGAGCACTGAAGCTTTCTTT. It specifies CASSLTGSTEAFF.

This chain connects TRBV5-1 to TRBJ2-2, with D tentatively TRBD1 (6 bases). Germline V lookup: CDR1 SGHRS, CDR2 YFSETQ. Trimming left V 4 bases short and J 0 bases short, with 10 bases between. The CDR3 covers 15 residues. Here the CDR3 DNA reads TGCGCCAGCAGCGCACAGGGCCCGAACACCGGGGAGCTGTTTTTT. Protein sequence: CASSAQGPNTGELFF.

This chain connects TRBV28 to TRBJ1-1, with 10 bases that match TRBD1. J lost 4 bases, V lost 2 bases, and 4 bases had no gene match. The CDR3 spans 15 residues. Per germline, CDR1 MDHEN and CDR2 SYDVKM. The DNA of the CDR3 is TGTGCCAGCAGTTTAGGGACAGGGGATTTCACTGAAGCTTTCTTT. This codes for CASSLGTGDFTEAFF.